A selection of T cell receptor beta chains follows, all from one sample in a study of T cells expressing NK-cell markers. TCRdb re-called the 5' RACE reads, yielding one record per CDR3 amino acid sequence without DNA. The sample has hundreds of thousands of distinct CDR3 sequences. The sequenced material came from blood T cells: a sorted CD56 or NKG2C T cell subset, CD4+ or CD8+ T cells, or bulk PBMC T cells (not recorded which). These receptors were obtained from a woman aged 18 to 75 in good health. The CDR3 runs from the conserved cysteine through the conserved F or W.

>TRBV11-2|TRBJ2-5
CASTLAGSQETQYF
>TRBV29-1|TRBJ2-3
CSVAGGLAAPDTQYF
>TRBV29-1|TRBJ2-3
CSVDSELDTQYF
>TRBV7-9|TRBJ2-7
CASTQGLEFGPYEQYF
>TRBV29-1|TRBJ1-1
CSVVGQGNTEAFF
>TRBV29-1|TRBJ2-1
CSVGGSLSYNEQFF
>TRBV7-9|TRBJ1-4
CASSLLSHDEKLFF
>TRBV5-6|TRBJ1-1
CASSLAGSEAFF
>TRBV20-1|TRBJ1-5
CSANVRGSNQPQHF
>TRBV7-2|TRBJ1-4
CASSLDRTTNEKLFF
>TRBV7-2|TRBJ2-1
CASSLSSGALNEQFF
>TRBV3-1|TRBJ2-7
CASSQGGEQYF
>TRBV7-8|TRBJ2-5
CASTTDGTVKETQYF
>TRBV18|TRBJ1-1
CASSPGGGLALFVPEAFF
>TRBV28|TRBJ2-1
CASSPQGLAAPWWDEQFF
>TRBV4-2|TRBJ2-1
CASSQAGGVSYNEQFF
>TRBV28|TRBJ1-1
CASSSRLPLEAFF
>TRBV12-3/TRBV12-4|TRBJ1-1
CASSFWGGTEAFF